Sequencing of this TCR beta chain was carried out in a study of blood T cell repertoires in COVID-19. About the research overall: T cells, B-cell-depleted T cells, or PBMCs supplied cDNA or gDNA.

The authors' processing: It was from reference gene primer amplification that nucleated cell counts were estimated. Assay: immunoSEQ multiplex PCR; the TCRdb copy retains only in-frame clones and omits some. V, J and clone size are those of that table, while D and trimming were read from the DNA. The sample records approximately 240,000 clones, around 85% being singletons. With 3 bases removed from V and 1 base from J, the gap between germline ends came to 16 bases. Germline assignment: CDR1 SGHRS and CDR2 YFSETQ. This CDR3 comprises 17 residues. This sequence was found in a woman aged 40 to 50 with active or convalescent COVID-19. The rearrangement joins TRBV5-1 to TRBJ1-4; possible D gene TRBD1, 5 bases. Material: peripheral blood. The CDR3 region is CASSSSTSGGTNEKLFF. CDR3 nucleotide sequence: TGCGCCAGCAGCTCGTCGACCTCCGGGGGAACTAATGAAAAACTGTTTTTT.